The TCR beta chain under discussion was sequenced for a study of radiotherapy plus CTLA-4 blockade in lung cancer. As regards this clone: Its target is unknown.

Trimming removed 6 bases from V and 6 bases from J; junction bases left unmatched: 10. Germline CDR1 and CDR2: MNHNY and SVGAGI (reference sequence). The CDR3 is 15 residues long. Findings of the study overall: Clones derived from tumor TCRs expanded in blood after radiotherapy plus ipilimumab. Per reports, early blood T cell clone dynamics, plus interferon-beta, forecast response most strongly.

This table comes from immunoSEQ multiplex PCR, and its TCRdb copy is limited to in-frame clones, with some not included. This sample has tens of thousands of clones, with 71% found just once. Ipilimumab-mediated CTLA-4 blockade plus focal radiation was given to patients having chemo-refractory metastatic non-small-cell lung cancer. This receptor was obtained from a human donor with non-small cell lung cancer whose response to radiotherapy plus ipilimumab could not be evaluated. V gene TRBV6-6 combines with J gene TRBJ2-4, with 8 bases that match TRBD1. Here the sequenced sample was peripheral blood, taken from a patient treated with radiotherapy plus ipilimumab. The CDR3 protein is CASRSGQGWGNIQYF. For the CDR3, the DNA is TGTGCCAGCAGATCAGGACAGGGCTGGGGAAACATTCAGTACTTC.